This T cell receptor beta chain comes out of a study of cytomegalovirus exposure and HLA in healthy donors. Regarding the study as a whole: Several of the most significant clusters appeared linked to common viral pathogens, based on a later analysis. Sequencing likely produced, as an artifact, a cluster of highly shared sequence variants.

PCR amplification relied on 60 Vbeta primers (plus 13 Jbeta primers). Libraries were prepared by immunoSEQ multiplex PCR; TCRdb keeps only in-frame clonotypes and omits some of them. Of 150,000 to 200,000 clones listed, roughly 82% are singletons. This clone has more than one count but fewer than ten. Its target is not known. The receptor was derived from a woman in her forties or fifties in good health and CMV-seropositive. Sequencing was carried out using PBMCs.

The CDR3 DNA is TGTGCCAGCAGCCTCGGCAGGGGGCCTAACTATGGCTACACCTTC. The encoded protein is CASSLGRGPNYGYTF. This rearrangement joins TRBV14 to TRBJ1-2, with 8 positions matching TRBD1. The V gene's germline CDR1 is SGHDN and CDR2 FVKESK. The CDR3 spans 15 residues. V gave up 4 bases and J gave up 0 bases; unmatched junction bases: 4.